This T cell receptor (beta chain) originates from a study of T cell changes during pregnancy in multiple sclerosis. The assay was immunoSEQ multiplex PCR, and TCRdb's table has in-frame clones only and misses some. The data contain around 34,000 clones, 75% to 95% of them singletons. The V end lost 3 bases, the J end lost 0 bases, and 10 bases lay between the germline ends. The germline V gene has CDR1 SGHRS and CDR2 YFSETQ. This CDR3 region has 15 residues. The clonotype originates from a female donor with multiple sclerosis, enrolled in a pregnancy study. The chain employs TRBV5-1 and TRBJ2-1; no clear D gene. The sample consisted of CD8+ T cells from peripheral blood mononuclear cells, taken in the first trimester of pregnancy. CDR3 bases: TGCGCCAGCAGCTCGGTGTCGAGCTCCTACAATGAGCAGTTCTTC. Translating it yields CASSSVSSSYNEQFF. Filled out from reference TRBV5-1 and TRBJ2-1, the complete variable domain reads KAGVTQTPRYLIKTRGQQVTLSCSPISGHRSVSWYQQTPGQGLQFLFEYFSETQRNKGNFPGRFSGRQFSNSRSEMNVSTLELGDSALYLCASSSVSSSYNEQFFGPGTRLTVL.